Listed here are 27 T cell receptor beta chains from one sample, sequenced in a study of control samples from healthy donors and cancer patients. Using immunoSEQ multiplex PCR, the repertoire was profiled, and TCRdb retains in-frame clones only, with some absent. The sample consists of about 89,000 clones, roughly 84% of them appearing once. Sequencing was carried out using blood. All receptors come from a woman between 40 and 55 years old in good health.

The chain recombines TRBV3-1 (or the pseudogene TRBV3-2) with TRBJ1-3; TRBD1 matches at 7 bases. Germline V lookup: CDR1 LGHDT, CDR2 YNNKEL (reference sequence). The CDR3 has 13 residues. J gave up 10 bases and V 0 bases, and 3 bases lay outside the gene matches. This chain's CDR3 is CASSQEPGGTIYF. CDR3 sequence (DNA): TGTGCCAGCAGCCAAGAGCCAGGGGGAACCATATATTTT.

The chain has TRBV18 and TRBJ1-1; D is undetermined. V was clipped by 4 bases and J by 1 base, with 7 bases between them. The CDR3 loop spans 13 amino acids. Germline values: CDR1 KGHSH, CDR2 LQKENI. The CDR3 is CASSQGENTEAFF. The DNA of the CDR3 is TGTGCCAGCTCACAGGGAGAGAACACTGAAGCTTTCTTT.

CDR3 residues: CASSQDRGAGLGETQYF. CDR3 in DNA: TGCGCCAGCAGCCAAGATCGAGGTGCGGGACTGGGCGAGACCCAGTACTTC. This rearrangement joins TRBV4-3 to TRBJ2-5; tentatively, D is TRBD2 (6 bases). This CDR3 contains 17 residues. Germline loops: CDR1 LGHNA, CDR2 YSLEER. V gave up 0 bases and J gave up 5 bases, with 19 bases separating them.

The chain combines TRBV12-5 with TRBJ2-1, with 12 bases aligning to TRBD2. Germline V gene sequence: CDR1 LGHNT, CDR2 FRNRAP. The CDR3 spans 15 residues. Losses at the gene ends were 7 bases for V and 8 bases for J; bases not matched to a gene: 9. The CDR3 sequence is CASVLAGGQIHEQFF. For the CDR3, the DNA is TGTGCTAGTGTTCTAGCGGGGGGGCAAATCCATGAGCAGTTCTTC.

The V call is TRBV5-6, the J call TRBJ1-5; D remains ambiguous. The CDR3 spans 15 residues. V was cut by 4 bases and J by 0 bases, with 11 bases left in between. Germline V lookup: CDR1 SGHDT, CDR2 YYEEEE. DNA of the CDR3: TGTGCCAGCAGCAGGGAAGGGTATAGCAATCAGCCCCAGCATTTT. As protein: CASSREGYSNQPQHF. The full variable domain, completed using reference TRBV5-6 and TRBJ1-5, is DAGVTQSPTHLIKTRGQQVTLRCSPKSGHDTVSWYQQALGQGPQFIFQYYEEEERQRGNFPDRFSGHQFPNYSSELNVNALLLGDSALYLCASSREGYSNQPQHFGDGTRLSIL.

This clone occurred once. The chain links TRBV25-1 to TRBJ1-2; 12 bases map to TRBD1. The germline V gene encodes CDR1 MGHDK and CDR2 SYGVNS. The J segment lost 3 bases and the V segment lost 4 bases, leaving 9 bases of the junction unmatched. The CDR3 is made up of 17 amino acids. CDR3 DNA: TGTGCCAGCAGTGTCCAAGGGACAGGGGGCATTGACTATGGCTACACCTTC. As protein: CASSVQGTGGIDYGYTF.

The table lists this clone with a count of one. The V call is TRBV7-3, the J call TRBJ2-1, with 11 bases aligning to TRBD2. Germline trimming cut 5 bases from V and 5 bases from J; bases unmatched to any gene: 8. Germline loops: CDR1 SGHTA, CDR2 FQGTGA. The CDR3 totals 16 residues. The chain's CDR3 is CASSASGGLADNEQFF. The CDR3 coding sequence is TGTGCCAGCAGCGCGTCGGGGGGACTAGCGGACAATGAGCAGTTCTTC.

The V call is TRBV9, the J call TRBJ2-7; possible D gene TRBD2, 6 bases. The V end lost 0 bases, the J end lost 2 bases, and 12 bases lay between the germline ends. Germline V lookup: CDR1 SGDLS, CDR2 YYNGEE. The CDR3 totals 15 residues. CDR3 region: CASSVGDAGTYEQYF. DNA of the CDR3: TGTGCCAGCAGCGTAGGGGACGCGGGGACCTACGAGCAGTACTTC.

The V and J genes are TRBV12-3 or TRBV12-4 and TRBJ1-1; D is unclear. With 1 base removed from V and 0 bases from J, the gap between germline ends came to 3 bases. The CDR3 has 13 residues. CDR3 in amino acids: CASSLEVNTEAFF. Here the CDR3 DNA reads TGTGCCAGCAGTTTAGAAGTGAACACTGAAGCTTTCTTT.

The CDR3 spells CASSLGGSSGYGYTF. Here the CDR3 DNA reads TGCGCCAGCAGCTTGGGCGGCAGCTCGGGCTATGGCTACACCTTC. The chain joins TRBV5-1 to TRBJ1-2; no clear D. The CDR3 is made up of 15 amino acids. V was clipped by 0 bases and J by 4 bases, with 13 bases between them. Germline V gene lookup returns CDR1 SGHRS and CDR2 YFSETQ.

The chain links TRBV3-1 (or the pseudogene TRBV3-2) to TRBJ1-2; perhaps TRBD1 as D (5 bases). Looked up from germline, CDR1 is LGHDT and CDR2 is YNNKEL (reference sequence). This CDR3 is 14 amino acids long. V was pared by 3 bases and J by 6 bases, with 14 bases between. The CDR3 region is CASSQHQGLDGYTF. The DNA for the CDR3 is TGTGCCAGCAGCCAGCACCAGGGACTTGATGGCTACACCTTC.

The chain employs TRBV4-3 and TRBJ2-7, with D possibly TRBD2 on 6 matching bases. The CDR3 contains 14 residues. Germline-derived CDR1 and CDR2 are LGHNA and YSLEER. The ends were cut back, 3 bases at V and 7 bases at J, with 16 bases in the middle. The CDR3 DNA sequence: TGCGCCAGCAGCCAGCACCCGACTAGAGGTGAGCAGTACTTC. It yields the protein CASSQHPTRGEQYF.

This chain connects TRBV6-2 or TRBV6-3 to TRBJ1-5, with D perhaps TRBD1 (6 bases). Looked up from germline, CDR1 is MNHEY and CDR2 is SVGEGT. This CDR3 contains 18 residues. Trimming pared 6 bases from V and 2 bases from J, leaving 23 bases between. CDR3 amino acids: CASSSYLSVRGGNQPQHF. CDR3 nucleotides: TGTGCCAGCAGCAGTTACCTCTCAGTCAGGGGTGGCAATCAGCCCCAGCATTTT.

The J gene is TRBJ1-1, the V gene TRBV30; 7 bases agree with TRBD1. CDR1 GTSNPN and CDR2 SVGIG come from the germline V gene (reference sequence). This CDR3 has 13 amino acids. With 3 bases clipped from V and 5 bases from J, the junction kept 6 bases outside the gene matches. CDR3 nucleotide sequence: TGTGCCTGGAGGGGGCAGGGGGGGACTGAAGCTTTCTTT. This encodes CAWRGQGGTEAFF. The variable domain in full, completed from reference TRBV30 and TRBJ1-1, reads SQTIHQWPATLVQPVGSPLSLECTVEGTSNPNLYWYRQAAGRGLQLLFYSVGIGQISSEVPQNLSASRPQDRQFILSSKKLLLSDSGFYLCAWRGQGGTEAFFGQGTRLTVV.

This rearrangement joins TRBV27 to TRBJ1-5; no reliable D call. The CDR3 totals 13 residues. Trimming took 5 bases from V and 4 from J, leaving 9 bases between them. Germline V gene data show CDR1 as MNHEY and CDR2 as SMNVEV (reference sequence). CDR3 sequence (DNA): TGTGCCAGCAGTCGTATGCTGAATCAGCCCCAGCATTTT. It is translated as CASSRMLNQPQHF.

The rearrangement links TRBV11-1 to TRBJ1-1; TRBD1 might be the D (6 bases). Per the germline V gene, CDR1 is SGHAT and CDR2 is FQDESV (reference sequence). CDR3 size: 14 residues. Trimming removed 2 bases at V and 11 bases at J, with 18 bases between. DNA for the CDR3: TGTGCCAGCAGCTTATCTGGGGGGCGAATTGGCGCTTTCTTT. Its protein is CASSLSGGRIGAFF. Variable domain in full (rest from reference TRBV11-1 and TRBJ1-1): EAEVAQSPRYKITEKSQAVAFWCDPISGHATLYWYRQILGQGPELLVQFQDESVVDDSQLPKDRFSAERLKGVDSTLKIQPAELGDSAMYLCASSLSGGRIGAFFGQGTRLTVV.

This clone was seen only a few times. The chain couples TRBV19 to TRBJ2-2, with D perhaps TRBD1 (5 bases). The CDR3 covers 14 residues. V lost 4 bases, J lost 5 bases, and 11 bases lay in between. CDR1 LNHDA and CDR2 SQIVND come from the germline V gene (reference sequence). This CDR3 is CASSRARQTGELFF. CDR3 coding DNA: TGTGCCAGTAGTAGGGCTCGACAGACCGGGGAGCTGTTTTTT.

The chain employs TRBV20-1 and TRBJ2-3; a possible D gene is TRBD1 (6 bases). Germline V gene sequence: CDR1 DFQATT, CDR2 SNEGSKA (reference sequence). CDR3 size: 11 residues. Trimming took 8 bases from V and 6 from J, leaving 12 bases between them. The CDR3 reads CSPRRGDTQYF. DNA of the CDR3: TGCAGTCCAAGAAGGGGGGATACGCAGTATTTT.

The CDR3 DNA reads as TGCAGTGCTAGTAAGGGCGGAGCCAACTATGGCTACACCTTC. This gives the protein CSASKGGANYGYTF. V is TRBV20-1 and J is TRBJ1-2; D is ambiguous. Looked up from germline, CDR1 is DFQATT and CDR2 is SNEGSKA (reference sequence). V dropped 3 bases and J dropped 2 bases, with 13 bases sitting between them. The CDR3 runs 14 residues.

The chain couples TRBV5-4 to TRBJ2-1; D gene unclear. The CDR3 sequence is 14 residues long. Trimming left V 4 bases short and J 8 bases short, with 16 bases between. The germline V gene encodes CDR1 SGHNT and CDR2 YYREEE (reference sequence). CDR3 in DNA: TGTGCCAGCAGCCTCGATGCGCGGTCTTATGAGCAGTTCTTC. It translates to CASSLDARSYEQFF.

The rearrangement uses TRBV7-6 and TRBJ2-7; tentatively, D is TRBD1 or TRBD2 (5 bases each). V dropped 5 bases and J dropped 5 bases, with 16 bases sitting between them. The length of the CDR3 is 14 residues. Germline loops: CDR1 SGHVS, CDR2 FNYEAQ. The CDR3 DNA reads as TGTGCCAGCAGCAACGGGTTAGTGGGGGACGAGCAGTACTTC. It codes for CASSNGLVGDEQYF.

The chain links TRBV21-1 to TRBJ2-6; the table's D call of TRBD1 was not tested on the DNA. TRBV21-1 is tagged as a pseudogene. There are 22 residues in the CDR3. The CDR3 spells CASSKGWDRGPWGLSGANVLTF. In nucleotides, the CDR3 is TGTGCCAGCAGCAAAGGATGGGACAGGGGGCCCTGGGGTCTATCTGGGGCCAACGTCCTGACTTTC.

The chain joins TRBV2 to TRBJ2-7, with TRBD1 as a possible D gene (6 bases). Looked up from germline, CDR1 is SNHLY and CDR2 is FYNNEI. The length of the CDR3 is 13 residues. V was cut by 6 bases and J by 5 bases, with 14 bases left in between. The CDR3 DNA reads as TGTGCCAGCAGGGAACAGGGTCCCAACGAGCAGTACTTC. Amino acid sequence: CASREQGPNEQYF. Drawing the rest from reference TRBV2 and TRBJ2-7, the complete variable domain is EPEVTQTPSHQVTQMGQEVILRCVPISNHLYFYWYRQILGQKVEFLVSFYNNEISEKSEIFDDQFSVERPDGSNFTLKIRSTKLEDSAMYFCASREQGPNEQYFGPGTRLTVT.

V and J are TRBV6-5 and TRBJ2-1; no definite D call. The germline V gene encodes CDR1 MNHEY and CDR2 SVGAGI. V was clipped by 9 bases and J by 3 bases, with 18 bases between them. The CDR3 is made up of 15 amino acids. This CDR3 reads CASSVESGFYNEQFF. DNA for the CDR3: TGTGCCAGTTCTGTTGAGAGTGGTTTCTACAATGAGCAGTTCTTC.

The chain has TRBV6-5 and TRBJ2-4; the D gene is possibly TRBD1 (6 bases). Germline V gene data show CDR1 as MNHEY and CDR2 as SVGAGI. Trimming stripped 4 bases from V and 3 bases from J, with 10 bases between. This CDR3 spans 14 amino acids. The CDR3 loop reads CASSSTGLKNIQYF. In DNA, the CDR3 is TGTGCCAGCAGTTCGACAGGTCTCAAAAACATTCAGTACTTC.

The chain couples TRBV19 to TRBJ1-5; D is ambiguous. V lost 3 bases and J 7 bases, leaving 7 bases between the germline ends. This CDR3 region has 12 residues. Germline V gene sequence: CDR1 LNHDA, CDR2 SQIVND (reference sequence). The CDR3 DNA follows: TGTGCCAGTAGTATTAGCCCCCAGCCCCAGCATTTT. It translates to CASSISPQPQHF.

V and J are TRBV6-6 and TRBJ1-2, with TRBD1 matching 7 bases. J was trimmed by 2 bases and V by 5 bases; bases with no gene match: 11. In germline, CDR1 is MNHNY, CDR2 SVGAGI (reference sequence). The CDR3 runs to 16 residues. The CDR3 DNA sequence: TGTGCCAGCAGTCCCCGGGGGGGACAGTCGAACTATGGCTACACCTTC. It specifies CASSPRGGQSNYGYTF.